This T cell receptor (beta chain) was retrieved from a study of regulatory T cells in long-lasting Graves disease. Findings of the study overall: Persistent disease exhibited a predilection for TRBV28, TRBJ1-2 and TRBJ2-5.

iRepertoire HTBI primers and Arm-PCR of CDR3 regions built TCR beta libraries. A single record per CDR3 protein comes from TCRdb applying MiXCR to the multiplex PCR reads. This repertoire shows about 440,000 distinct CDR3 sequences, more than 13% found once; its top ten account for approximately 15%. Time point in this sample: newly diagnosed GD, antithyroid drugs for less than 3 months. Researchers made the TCR library from RNA that was extracted from PBMCs. Approximately 9.9-milliliter peripheral blood samples went into EDTA tubes. This clonotype was seen repeatedly, ten times or more. Its antigen is not known. Germline V gene data show CDR1 as SSHAT and CDR2 as FNYEAQ (reference sequence). After removal of 7 bases from V and 2 bases from J, the junction contained 19 bases not matched to a gene. The CDR3 has 18 residues. In addition, the sample was reused for a study of T cells in Graves' hyperthyroidism and ophthalmopathy. That work states: A first-round RT-PCR of the TCR CDR3 used the HTBI primer set. Among clonotypes expanded in thyroid above 0.001, most were also found in blood.

Sequenced material: peripheral blood mononuclear cells (PBMCs), taken at new diagnosis, from a patient treated with antithyroid drugs. The J gene is TRBJ2-5, the V gene TRBV7-7; 7 positions agree with TRBD2. The TCR sequence derives from a woman aged 30 to 39 with Graves disease. In DNA form, the CDR3 reads TGTGCCAGCACCTGTACTAGCGCCAAGGGAGTAGGGCAAGAGACCCAGTACTTC. Its translation: CASTCTSAKGVGQETQYF.